This T cell receptor (beta chain) was recorded in a study of blood T cell dynamics during melanoma immunotherapy. A fixed DNA input of about 320 ng was used per bulk PBMC sample. The data were produced by immunoSEQ multiplex PCR, yet TCRdb's version contains in-frame clones alone and is incomplete. The table lists 20,000 to 30,000 clones, 87% of them singletons. Sample time point: pre-treatment baseline. At 12 weeks after first infusion, RECIST 1.1 defined response for most patients. Germline CDR1 is SGDLS and CDR2 is YYNGEE. This CDR3 has 18 residues. The ends lost 2 bases at V and 3 bases at J; junction bases unmatched: 15.

The TCR comes from a human donor with melanoma. The sample was blood, taken from a patient treated with checkpoint blockade. The chain combines TRBV9 with TRBJ1-2; 8 nucleotides match TRBD1. For the CDR3, the DNA is TGTGCCAGCAGCGTCTTTAGGGACAGGTCGCGAGGAGACTATGGCTACACCTTC. Its protein product is CASSVFRDRSRGDYGYTF.